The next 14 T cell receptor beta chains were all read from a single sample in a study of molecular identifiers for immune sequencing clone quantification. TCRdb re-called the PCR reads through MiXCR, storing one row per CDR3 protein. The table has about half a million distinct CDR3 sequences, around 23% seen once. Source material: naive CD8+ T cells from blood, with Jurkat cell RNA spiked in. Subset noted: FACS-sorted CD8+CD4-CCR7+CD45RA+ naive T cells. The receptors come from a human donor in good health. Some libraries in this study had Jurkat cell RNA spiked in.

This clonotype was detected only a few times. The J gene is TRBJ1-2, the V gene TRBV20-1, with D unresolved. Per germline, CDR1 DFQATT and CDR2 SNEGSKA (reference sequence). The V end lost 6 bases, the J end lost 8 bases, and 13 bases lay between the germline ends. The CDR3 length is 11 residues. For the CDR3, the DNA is TGCAGTGCCCGAGCTGGGAGCGGCTACACCTTC. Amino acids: CSARAGSGYTF.

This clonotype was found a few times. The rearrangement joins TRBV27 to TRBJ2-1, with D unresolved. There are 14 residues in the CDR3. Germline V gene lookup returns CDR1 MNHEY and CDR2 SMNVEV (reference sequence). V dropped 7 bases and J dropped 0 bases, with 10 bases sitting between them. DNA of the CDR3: TGTGCCAGCACTTCGTCGAGCTCCTACAATGAGCAGTTCTTC. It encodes CASTSSSSYNEQFF.

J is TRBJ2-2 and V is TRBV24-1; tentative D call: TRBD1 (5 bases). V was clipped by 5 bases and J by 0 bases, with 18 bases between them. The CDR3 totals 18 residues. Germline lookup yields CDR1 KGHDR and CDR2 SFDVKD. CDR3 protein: CATSAPQDILANTGELFF. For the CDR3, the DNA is TGTGCCACCAGTGCGCCTCAGGACATTCTCGCGAACACCGGGGAGCTGTTTTTT.

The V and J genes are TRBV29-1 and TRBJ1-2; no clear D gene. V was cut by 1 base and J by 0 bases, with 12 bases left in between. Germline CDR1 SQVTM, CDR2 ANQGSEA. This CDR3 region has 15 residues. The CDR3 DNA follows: TGCAGCGTTGAAGGATGGGTTGGGGCTAACTATGGCTACACCTTC. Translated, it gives CSVEGWVGANYGYTF.

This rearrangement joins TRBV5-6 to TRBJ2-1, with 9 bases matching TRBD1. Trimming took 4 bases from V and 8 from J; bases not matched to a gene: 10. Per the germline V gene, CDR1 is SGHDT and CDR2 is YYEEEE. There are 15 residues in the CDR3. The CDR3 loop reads CASSPRTGAFYEQFF. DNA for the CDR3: TGTGCCAGCAGCCCACGGACAGGGGCGTTCTATGAGCAGTTCTTC.

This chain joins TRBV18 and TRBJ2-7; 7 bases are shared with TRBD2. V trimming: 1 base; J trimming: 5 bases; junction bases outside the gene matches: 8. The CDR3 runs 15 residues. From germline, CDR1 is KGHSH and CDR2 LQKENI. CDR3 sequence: CASSPQREGRNEQYF. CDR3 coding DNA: TGTGCCAGCTCACCACAAAGGGAGGGGAGGAACGAGCAGTACTTC.

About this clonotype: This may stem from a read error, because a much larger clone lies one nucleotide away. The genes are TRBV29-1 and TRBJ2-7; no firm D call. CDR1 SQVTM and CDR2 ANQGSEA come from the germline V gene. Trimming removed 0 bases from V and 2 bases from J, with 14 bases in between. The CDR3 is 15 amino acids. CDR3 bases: TGCAGCGTTGAAGATCGTAGGGCCGCTCCCTACGAGCAGTACTTC. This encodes CSVEDRRAAPYEQYF.

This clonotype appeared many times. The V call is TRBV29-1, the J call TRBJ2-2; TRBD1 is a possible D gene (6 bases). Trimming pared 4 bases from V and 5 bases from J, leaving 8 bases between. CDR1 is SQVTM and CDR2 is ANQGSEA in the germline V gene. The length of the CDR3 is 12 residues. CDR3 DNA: TGCAGCGTTGTGGGGGCAACCGGGGAGCTGTTTTTT. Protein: CSVVGATGELFF.

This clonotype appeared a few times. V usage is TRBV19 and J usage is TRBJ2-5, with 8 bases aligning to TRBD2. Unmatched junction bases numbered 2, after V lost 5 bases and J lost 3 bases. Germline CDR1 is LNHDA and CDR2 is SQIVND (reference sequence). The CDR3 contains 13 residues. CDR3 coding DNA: TGTGCCAGTAGTGAGGGACTAGAAGAGACCCAGTACTTC. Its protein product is CASSEGLEETQYF. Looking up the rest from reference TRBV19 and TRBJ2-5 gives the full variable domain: DGGITQSPKYLFRKEGQNVTLSCEQNLNHDAMYWYRQDPGQGLRLIYYSQIVNDFQKGDIAEGYSVSREKKESFPLTVTSAQKNPTAFYLCASSEGLEETQYFGPGTRLLVL.

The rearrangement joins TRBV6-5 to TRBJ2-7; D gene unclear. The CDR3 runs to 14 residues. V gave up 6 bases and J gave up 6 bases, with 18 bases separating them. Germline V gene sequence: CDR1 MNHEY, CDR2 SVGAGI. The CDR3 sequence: CASRNVSGPFEQYF. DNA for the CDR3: TGTGCCAGCAGAAATGTTTCGGGCCCCTTCGAGCAGTACTTC.

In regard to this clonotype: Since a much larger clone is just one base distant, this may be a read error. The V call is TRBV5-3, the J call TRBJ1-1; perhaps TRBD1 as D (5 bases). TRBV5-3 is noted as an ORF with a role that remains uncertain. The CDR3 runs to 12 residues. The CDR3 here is CASSTTGTGAFF. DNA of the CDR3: TGTGCCAGCAGCACTACAGGCACTGGAGCTTTCTTT.

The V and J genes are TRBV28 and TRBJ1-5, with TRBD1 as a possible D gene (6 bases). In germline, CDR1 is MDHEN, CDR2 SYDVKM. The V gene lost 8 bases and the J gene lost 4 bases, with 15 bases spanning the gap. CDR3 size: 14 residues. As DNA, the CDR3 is TGTGCCAGCGCCCCGGGACACAAAAATCAGCCCCAGCATTTT. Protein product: CASAPGHKNQPQHF.

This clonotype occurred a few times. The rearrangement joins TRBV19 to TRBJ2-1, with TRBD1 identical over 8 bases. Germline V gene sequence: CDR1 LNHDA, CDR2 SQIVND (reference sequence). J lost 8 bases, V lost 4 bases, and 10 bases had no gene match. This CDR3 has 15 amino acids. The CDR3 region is CASSSAAGGSDEQFF. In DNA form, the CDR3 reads TGTGCCAGTAGTAGTGCGGCAGGGGGCTCGGATGAGCAGTTCTTC.

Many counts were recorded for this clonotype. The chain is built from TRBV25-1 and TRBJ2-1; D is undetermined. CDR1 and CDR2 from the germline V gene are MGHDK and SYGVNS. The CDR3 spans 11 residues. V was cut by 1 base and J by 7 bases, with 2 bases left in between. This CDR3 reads CASSEWNEQFF. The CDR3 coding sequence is TGTGCCAGCAGTGAATGGAATGAGCAGTTCTTC.